The next 6 T cell receptor beta chains were all read from a single sample in a study of cytomegalovirus exposure and HLA in healthy donors. The PCR was carried out with 60 Vbeta primers and 13 Jbeta primers. Produced via immunoSEQ multiplex PCR; TCRdb's table is partial and in-frame only. The data contain around 130,000 clones, about four fifths of them seen just once; the ten biggest clones take up around 2.2%. Sample: PBMCs. The origin of the receptors is a middle-aged woman in good health and CMV-seronegative.

The V call is TRBV7-9, the J call TRBJ1-1; 7 bases are shared with TRBD1. Unmatched junction bases numbered 8, after V lost 5 bases and J lost 8 bases. The germline V gene has CDR1 SEHNR and CDR2 FQNEAQ (reference sequence). CDR3 length: 13 residues. The CDR3 DNA reads TGTGCCAGCAGCCAAGCAGGGGGGAGGGAAGCTTTCTTT. Translation: CASSQAGGREAFF. Full variable domain (rest looked up from reference TRBV7-9 and TRBJ1-1): DTGVSQNPRHKITKRGQNVTFRCDPISEHNRLYWYRQTLGQGPEFLTYFQNEAQLEKSRLLSDRFSAERPKGSFSTLEIQRTEQGDSAMYLCASSQAGGREAFFGQGTRLTVV.

The chain recombines TRBV7-6 with TRBJ2-3, with D unresolved. Germline V gene data show CDR1 as SGHVS and CDR2 as FNYEAQ. V shed 1 base and J shed 10 bases, with 9 bases lying between them. The CDR3 runs to 12 residues. CDR3 in amino acids: CASSLDSVAQYF. The CDR3 DNA reads TGTGCCAGCAGCTTAGACTCGGTGGCGCAGTATTTT.

The V and J genes are TRBV27 and TRBJ2-5, with TRBD2 matching over 10 bases. The last part of the DNA fits TRBJ2-7 better; the J call may be wrong. The CDR3 sequence is 18 residues long. Germline V gene sequence: CDR1 MNHEY, CDR2 SMNVEV (reference sequence). CDR3 protein: CASSFGGRLAGADYEQYF. CDR3 nucleotide sequence: TGTGCCAGCAGTTTTGGTGGGCGTCTAGCGGGAGCGGACTACGAGCAGTACTTC.

CDR3 sequence (DNA): TGTGCCAGCAGCCAACCGACCGGGACACAAAACTATGGCTACACCTTC. It encodes CASSQPTGTQNYGYTF. The chain couples TRBV4-2 to TRBJ1-2; D perhaps matches TRBD1 (6 bases). V was cut by 2 bases and J by 2 bases, with 15 bases left in between. The CDR3 is 16 amino acids. CDR1 is LGHNA and CDR2 is YNFKEQ in the germline V gene.

J is TRBJ2-1 and V is TRBV6-5, with 7 bases that match TRBD2. The CDR3 is 15 amino acids. With 4 bases clipped from V and 6 bases from J, the junction kept 9 bases outside the gene matches. The germline gives CDR1 MNHEY, CDR2 SVGAGI. In nucleotides, the CDR3 is TGTGCCAGCAGTTGCTCCCACGGGGGGACCAATGAGCAGTTCTTC. This codes for CASSCSHGGTNEQFF.

The count of this clone is one. The rearrangement uses TRBV11-2 and TRBJ1-1; 7 bases agree with TRBD1. With V trimmed by 5 bases and J by 4 bases, 4 bases remained unmatched. The CDR3 is made up of 13 amino acids. Germline assignment: CDR1 SGHAT and CDR2 FQNNGV. The CDR3 loop is CASSRTGATEAFF. The CDR3 DNA is TGTGCCAGCAGCCGTACAGGGGCCACTGAAGCTTTCTTT.